This TCR beta chain originates from a study of blood T cell repertoires in COVID-19 (TCRdb year 2020). General notes on the study: Collaborator samples came from the United States, Italy and Spain and covered acute and convalescent phases of COVID-19. The prospective study material was composed of cDNA or gDNA derived from T cells, B-cell-depleted T cells, or PBMCs. Subjects who had been exposed to COVID-19, were actively infected with it, or had recovered from it provided the deeply sampled blood TCRbeta repertoires that made up the dataset. A freely available public database, intended as a resource for researchers studying the immune response to SARS-CoV-2, is where the repertoires were released. The samples were drawn from two sources: the first 160 participants of the ongoing ImmuneRACE study, and 950 to 1,500 subjects contributed by 6 global collaborators. A de-identified subject ID, COVID-19 status, age in years and sex were almost always included in the sample metadata. Where available, HLA class I and class II types were taken from metadata supplied by the sample provider and were not determined by assay-based typing. Broader findings and caveats from the paper: How much clinical and demographic metadata was included differed by source and by participant, and the metadata was provided uncurated.

The CDR3 goes from the cysteine to the phenylalanine over 17 residues. Just the 51-base CDR3 DNA is kept, in frame starting at base 1. The germline V gene provides CDR1 KGHDR and CDR2 SFDVKD. Relative to germline, V is missing 5 bases and J is missing 0 bases, with 10 bases of the junction outside any gene match. The immunoSEQ Assay, a bias-controlled multiplex PCR, was used to amplify TCRbeta CDR3 regions from genomic DNA. Under the source paper's analysis protocol: The number of nucleated cells in each sample was estimated by amplification of reference gene primers within the assay. To quantify the absolute abundance of each unique TCRbeta CDR3 rearrangement, sequence reads were collapsed and filtered. For each sample, productive Simpson clonality was calculated by taking the square root of Simpson's diversity index across productive rearrangements. TCRdb obtained this table from immuneACCESS and retained in-frame rearrangements with V and J assigned. These tables miss some clones; where compared with another copy, unresolved V genes account for less than half of the shortfall, and the remainder is unexplained. V and J calls and clone size are copied from that table; D and trimming were computed from the DNA. For this sample there are 110,000 to 150,000 clones; 70% to 85% appear just once. Just under 9% of the sample is taken by the ten largest.

Of note for this clone: Its antigen has not been determined. No quality values exist for individual bases; no much larger clone is one base distant.

Each collaborating institution followed its own protocols to collect whole blood in K2EDTA tubes. Collaborator samples were shipped for TCRbeta analysis as frozen whole blood, isolated PBMCs, or DNA extracted from either sample type. Specimen: peripheral blood. The sequence is built from TRBV24-1 and TRBJ2-5; 8 junctional bases match TRBD2. This sequence was found in a woman older than 75 in a cohort sampled during active or convalescent COVID-19. The nucleotide sequence reads TGTGCCACCAGTGCGGGGTTGGCTAGCGGGTACCAAGAGACCCAGTACTTC. It codes for CATSAGLASGYQETQYF.